The T cell receptor (beta chain) under discussion was sequenced for a study of CD8+ T cells in alopecia areata. Points from the study as a whole: Having one nonresponder leaves uncertain how baseline CD8+ expansion relates to response. Scalp specimens additionally yield sequences from normal skin's resident alphabeta T cells.

To note about this clone: The antigen is not known.

Noted treatment: oral pan-JAK inhibitor, 5-10 mg twice daily. RNA extraction and reverse transcription yielded cDNA as sequencing template. Sequencing used immunoSEQ multiplex PCR; TCRdb keeps in-frame clones, though not all of them. The table lists about 210,000 clones, 55% to 70% of them singletons. The CDR3 is made up of 16 amino acids. The germline V gene encodes CDR1 MNHNY and CDR2 SVGAGI (reference sequence). The ends were cut back, 1 base at V and 7 bases at J, with 19 bases in the middle. The V gene is TRBV6-6, the J gene TRBJ1-1; no reliable D call. This material consisted of CD4+ T cells sorted from blood, taken at week 4, from a patient treated with tofacitinib. The sequence derives from a human donor with alopecia areata. CDR3 sequence reads: CASSYLDGPNRGEAFF. CDR3 in DNA: TGTGCCAGCAGTTACTTGGATGGGCCGAATCGGGGTGAAGCTTTCTTT.